The entry that follows covers one T cell receptor beta chain sequence. This sample was taken from a study of T cell changes during pregnancy in multiple sclerosis. This CDR3 has 15 residues. The V segment lost 2 bases and the J segment 5 bases; nucleotides outside the gene matches: 6. In germline, CDR1 is MRHNA, CDR2 SNTAGT. Using immunoSEQ multiplex PCR, the repertoire was profiled, and TCRdb retains in-frame clones only, with some absent. This sample carries some 41,000 clones, more than 75% of them seen once, and the ten largest clones take approximately 1.5%. Sequencing input: PBMCs (not recorded whether the cells were cultured). The chain employs TRBV6-4 and TRBJ2-3; 8 positions agree with TRBD2. The TCR was taken from a female donor with multiple sclerosis, enrolled in a pregnancy study. The CDR3 is CASSDRAGEVDTQYF. As DNA, the CDR3 is TGTGCCAGCAGTGACCGAGCGGGAGAGGTAGATACGCAGTATTTT.